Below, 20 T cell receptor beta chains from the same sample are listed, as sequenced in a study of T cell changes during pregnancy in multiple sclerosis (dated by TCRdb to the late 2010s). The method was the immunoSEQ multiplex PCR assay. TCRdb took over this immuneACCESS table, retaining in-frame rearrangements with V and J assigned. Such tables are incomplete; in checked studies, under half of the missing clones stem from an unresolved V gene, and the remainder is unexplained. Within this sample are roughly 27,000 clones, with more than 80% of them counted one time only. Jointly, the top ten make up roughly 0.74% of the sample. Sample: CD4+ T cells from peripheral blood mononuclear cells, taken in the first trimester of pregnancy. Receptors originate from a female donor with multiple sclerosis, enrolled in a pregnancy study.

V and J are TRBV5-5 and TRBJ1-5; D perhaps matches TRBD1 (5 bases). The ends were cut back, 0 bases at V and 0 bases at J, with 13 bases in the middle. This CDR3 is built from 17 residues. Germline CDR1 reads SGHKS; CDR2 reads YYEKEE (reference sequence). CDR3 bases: TGTGCCAGCAGCTTGGTGACAGTGGCTAATAGCAATCAGCCCCAGCATTTT. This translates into CASSLVTVANSNQPQHF.

The CDR3 is CASDGTGSYNEQFF. DNA for the CDR3: TGTGCCAGCGACGGGACAGGGTCCTACAATGAGCAGTTCTTC. V gene TRBV18 combines with J gene TRBJ2-1; 9 bases match TRBD1. Germline-derived CDR1 and CDR2 are KGHSH and LQKENI. CDR3 size: 14 residues. Unmatched junction bases numbered 3, after V lost 8 bases and J lost 1 base.

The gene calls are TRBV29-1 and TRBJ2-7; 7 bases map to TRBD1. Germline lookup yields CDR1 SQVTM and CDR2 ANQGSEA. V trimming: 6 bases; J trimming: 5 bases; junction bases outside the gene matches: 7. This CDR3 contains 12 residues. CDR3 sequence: CSVARGLNEQYF. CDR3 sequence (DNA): TGCAGCGTGGCAAGGGGGCTTAACGAGCAGTACTTC.

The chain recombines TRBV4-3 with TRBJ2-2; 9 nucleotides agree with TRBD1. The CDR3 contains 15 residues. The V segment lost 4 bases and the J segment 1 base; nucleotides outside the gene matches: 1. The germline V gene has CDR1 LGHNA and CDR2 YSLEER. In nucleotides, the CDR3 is TGCGCCAGCAGCCGGGACAGGGTGAACACCGGGGAGCTGTTTTTT. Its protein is CASSRDRVNTGELFF.

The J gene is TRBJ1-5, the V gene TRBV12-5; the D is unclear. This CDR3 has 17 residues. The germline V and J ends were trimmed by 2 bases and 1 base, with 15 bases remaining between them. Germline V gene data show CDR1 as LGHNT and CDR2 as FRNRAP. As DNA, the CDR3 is TGTGCTAGTGGTTTGACCCCCGACGGGTCGAGCAATCAGCCCCAGCATTTT. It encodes CASGLTPDGSSNQPQHF.

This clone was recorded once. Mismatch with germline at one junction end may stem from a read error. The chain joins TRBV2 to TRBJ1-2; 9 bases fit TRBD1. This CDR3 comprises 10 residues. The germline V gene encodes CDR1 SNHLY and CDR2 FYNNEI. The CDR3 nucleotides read TGTGCCAGCAGTACAGGGGGCCCACGGTTC. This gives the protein CASSTGGPRF.

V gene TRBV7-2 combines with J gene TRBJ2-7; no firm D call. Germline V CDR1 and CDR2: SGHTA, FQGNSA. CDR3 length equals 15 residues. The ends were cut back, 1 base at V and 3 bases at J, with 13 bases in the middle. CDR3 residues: CASSLVPRGHYEQYF. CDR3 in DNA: TGTGCCAGCAGCTTAGTCCCGCGCGGCCACTACGAGCAGTACTTC.

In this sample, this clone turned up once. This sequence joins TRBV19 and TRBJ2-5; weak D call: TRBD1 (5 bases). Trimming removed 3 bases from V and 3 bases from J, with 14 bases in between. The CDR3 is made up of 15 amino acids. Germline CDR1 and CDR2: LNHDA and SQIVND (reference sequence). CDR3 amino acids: CASSIWSAGKETQYF. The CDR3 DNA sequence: TGTGCCAGTAGTATTTGGTCCGCAGGGAAAGAGACCCAGTACTTC.

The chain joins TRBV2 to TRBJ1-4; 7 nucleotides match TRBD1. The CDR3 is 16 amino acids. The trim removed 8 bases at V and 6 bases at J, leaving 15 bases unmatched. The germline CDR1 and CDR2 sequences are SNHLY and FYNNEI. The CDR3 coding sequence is TGTGCCAGCGCTCAGACAGGGTCAGTTCAATATGAAAAACTGTTTTTT. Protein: CASAQTGSVQYEKLFF.

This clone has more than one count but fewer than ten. The CDR3 coding sequence is TGTGCCAGCATGTACTACGGCTATGGCTACACCTTC. Translation: CASMYYGYGYTF. The chain joins TRBV28 to TRBJ1-2; no reliable D call. The V and J ends lost 7 bases and 4 bases respectively, with 10 bases between them. CDR1 is MDHEN and CDR2 is SYDVKM in the germline V gene. CDR3 length: 12 residues.

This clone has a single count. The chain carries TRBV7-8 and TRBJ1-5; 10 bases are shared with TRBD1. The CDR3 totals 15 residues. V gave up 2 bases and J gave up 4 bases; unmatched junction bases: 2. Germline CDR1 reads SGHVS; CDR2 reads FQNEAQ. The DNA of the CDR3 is TGTGCCAGCAGCTTACAGGGACAGGGGAATCAGCCCCAGCATTTT. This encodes CASSLQGQGNQPQHF.

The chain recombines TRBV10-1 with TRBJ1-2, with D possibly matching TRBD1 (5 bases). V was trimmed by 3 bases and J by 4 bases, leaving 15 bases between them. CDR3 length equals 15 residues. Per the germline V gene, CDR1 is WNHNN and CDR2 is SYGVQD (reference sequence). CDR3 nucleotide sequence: TGCGCCAGCAGTGACCCGGACACCTCAGGCTATGGCTACACCTTC. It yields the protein CASSDPDTSGYGYTF.

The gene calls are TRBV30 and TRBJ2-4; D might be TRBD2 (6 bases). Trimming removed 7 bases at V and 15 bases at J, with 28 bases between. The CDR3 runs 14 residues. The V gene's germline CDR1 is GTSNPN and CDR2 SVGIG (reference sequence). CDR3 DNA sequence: TGTGCCTTGACCATTAAAGCCGGGACTCCTATCATGTACTTC. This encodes CALTIKAGTPIMYF.

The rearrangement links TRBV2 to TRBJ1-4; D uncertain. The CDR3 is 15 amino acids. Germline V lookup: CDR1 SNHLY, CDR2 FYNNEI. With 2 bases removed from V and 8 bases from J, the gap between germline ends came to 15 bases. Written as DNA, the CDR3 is TGTGCCAGCAGTGAACCCGGGAGGAGCGGGGAAAAACTGTTTTTT. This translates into CASSEPGRSGEKLFF.

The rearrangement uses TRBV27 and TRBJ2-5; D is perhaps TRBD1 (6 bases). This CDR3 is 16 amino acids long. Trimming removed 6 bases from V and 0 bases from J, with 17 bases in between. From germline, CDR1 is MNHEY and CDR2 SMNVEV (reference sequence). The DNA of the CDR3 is TGTGCCAGCAGCCGCTGGGGTAGGACAGACCAAGAGACCCAGTACTTC. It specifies CASSRWGRTDQETQYF.

CDR3 protein: CASSLGQGGPETQYF. For the CDR3, the DNA is TGTGCCAGCAGCTTGGGACAGGGAGGTCCGGAGACCCAGTACTTC. The V and J genes are TRBV7-3 and TRBJ2-5, with 9 bases aligning to TRBD1. V trimming: 3 bases; J trimming: 5 bases; junction bases outside the gene matches: 7. The CDR3 has 15 residues. Germline CDR1 SGHTA, CDR2 FQGTGA.

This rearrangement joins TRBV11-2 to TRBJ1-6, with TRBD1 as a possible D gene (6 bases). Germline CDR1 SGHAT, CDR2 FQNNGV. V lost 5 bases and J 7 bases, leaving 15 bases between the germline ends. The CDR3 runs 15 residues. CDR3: CASSLQQGTNSPLHF. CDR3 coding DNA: TGTGCCAGCAGCCTACAACAGGGTACCAATTCACCCCTCCACTTT.

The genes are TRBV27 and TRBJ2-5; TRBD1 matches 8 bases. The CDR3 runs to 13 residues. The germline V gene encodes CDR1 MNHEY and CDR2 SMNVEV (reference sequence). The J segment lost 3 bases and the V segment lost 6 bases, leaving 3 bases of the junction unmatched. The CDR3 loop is CASRLQGEETQYF. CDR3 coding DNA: TGTGCCAGCAGACTACAGGGGGAAGAGACCCAGTACTTC.

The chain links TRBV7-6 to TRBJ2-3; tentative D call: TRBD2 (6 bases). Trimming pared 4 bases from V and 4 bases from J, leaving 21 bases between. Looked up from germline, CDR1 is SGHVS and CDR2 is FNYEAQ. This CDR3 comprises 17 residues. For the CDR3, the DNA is TGTGCCAGCAGCTCGGGATGGCGGGGTGAGTGGCCAGATACGCAGTATTTT. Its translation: CASSSGWRGEWPDTQYF.

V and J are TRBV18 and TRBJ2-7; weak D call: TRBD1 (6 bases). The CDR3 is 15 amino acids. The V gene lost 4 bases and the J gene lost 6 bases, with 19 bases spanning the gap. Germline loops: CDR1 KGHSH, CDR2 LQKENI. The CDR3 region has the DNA TGTGCCAGCTCACAAGGTCAGGGGACCTGGGGCGAGCAGTACTTC. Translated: CASSQGQGTWGEQYF. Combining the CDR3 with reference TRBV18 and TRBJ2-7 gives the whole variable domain NAGVMQNPRHLVRRRGQEARLRCSPMKGHSHVYWYRQLPEEGLKFMVYLQKENIIDESGMPKERFSAEFPKEGPSILRIQQVVRGDSAAYFCASSQGQGTWGEQYFGPGTRLTVT.